This entry is about one T cell receptor (beta chain). Its antigen is not known. This CDR3 is also generated by other DNA sequences in the sample. This specimen comes from a study of cytomegalovirus exposure and HLA in healthy donors. Study-level results: The authors judged a highly shared variant cluster likely a sequencing artifact. It has been reported that TCR beta sequences accurately predicted the HLA-A and HLA-B alleles of most subjects.

Primers: 60 Vbeta forward and 13 Jbeta reverse. Repertoires were generated with immunoSEQ multiplex PCR, while TCRdb's copy carries only in-frame clones and drops some. The top ten clones hold 2.1% of a sample with 100,000 or so clones, around 72% of them seen once. CDR3 length equals 11 residues. The germline V and J ends were trimmed by 0 bases and 12 bases, with 9 bases remaining between them. Germline V lookup: CDR1 SGHDT, CDR2 YYEEEE. Specimen: PBMCs. This TCR was recovered from a man aged 30 to 45 in good health and CMV-seronegative. The J gene is TRBJ1-2, the V gene TRBV5-6; D call uncertain. CDR3: CASSLGQANTF. In DNA form, the CDR3 reads TGTGCCAGCAGCTTGGGGCAGGCAAACACCTTC.